This TCR beta chain was obtained from a study of T cells in Graves' hyperthyroidism and ophthalmopathy. Whole-study findings and limits: Also found in blood were most expanded thyroid clonotypes above 0.001. A model using 13 V-J features told ophthalmopathy apart from stable hyperthyroidism.

For the diagnoses, clinical symptoms, serum thyroxine and TRAb, thyroid ultrasound and orbital computed tomography were used. RNA transcripts provided the source from which TCR beta CDR3 regions were amplified. Primed by the HTBI set, a first-round RT-PCR was run on the TCR CDR3. In TCRdb, the multiplex PCR reads were re-called with MiXCR into one record per CDR3 protein. Among 470,000 or so distinct CDR3 sequences listed, 20% were seen once. As concerns this clonotype: The antigen is undetermined.

Looked up from germline, CDR1 is DFQATT and CDR2 is SNEGSKA (reference sequence). V was pared by 6 bases and J by 1 base, with 5 bases of the junction left unmatched. This CDR3 is 13 amino acids long. The genes are TRBV20-1 and TRBJ1-1; 7 bases align to TRBD1. This receptor was obtained from a man aged 18-30 years with Graves' hyperthyroidism. The sequencing input was blood. The CDR3 reads CSALRGSNTEAFF. In DNA, the CDR3 is TGCAGTGCCCTCAGGGGGTCGAACACTGAAGCTTTCTTT.